This is a list of T cell receptor beta chains from one sample in a study of blood T cell repertoires in COVID-19. TCRdb keeps only in-frame clones here, not all; method: immunoSEQ multiplex PCR. The sample holds roughly 300,000 clones, roughly 90% seen once. Material for sequencing was PBMCs or T cells enriched from blood (not recorded which). The receptors come from a woman aged 25 to 39 who had recovered from COVID-19. Both conserved end residues are part of each CDR3. The order of the fields is D gene, V gene, J gene, clone size, CDR3 protein, CDR3 DNA. The D gene is left open where the match is weak. Rows give clone size only sometimes, using once, few, many, or a class for an expanded clone.

d_call: TRBD1
v_call: TRBV27
j_call: TRBJ1-2
clone_size: -
cdr3_aa: CASSPSGGGSRGYTF
cdr3_nt: TGTGCCAGCAGTCCTTCAGGGGGCGGGTCGCGTGGCTACACCTTC

d_call: TRBD2
v_call: TRBV9
j_call: TRBJ2-1
clone_size: -
cdr3_aa: CASSVGTSGHNEQFF
cdr3_nt: TGTGCCAGCAGCGTCGGGACTAGCGGACACAATGAGCAGTTCTTC

d_call: -
v_call: TRBV28
j_call: TRBJ1-6
clone_size: -
cdr3_aa: CASRSDRFPYNSPLHF
cdr3_nt: TGTGCCAGCAGAAGTGACAGGTTCCCCTATAATTCACCCCTCCACTTT

d_call: -
v_call: TRBV19
j_call: TRBJ2-2
clone_size: -
cdr3_aa: CASSIGVSVTTGELFF
cdr3_nt: TGTGCCAGTAGTATAGGGGTTAGCGTGACCACCGGGGAGCTGTTTTTT

d_call: -
v_call: TRBV19
j_call: TRBJ2-7
clone_size: -
cdr3_aa: CASSLRQERTYEQYF
cdr3_nt: TGTGCCAGTAGTCTTAGACAGGAAAGGACCTACGAGCAGTACTTC

d_call: TRBD2
v_call: TRBV28
j_call: TRBJ2-1
clone_size: few
cdr3_aa: CASSSPLAGVGGEQFF
cdr3_nt: TGTGCCAGCAGTTCCCCGCTAGCGGGAGTAGGTGGTGAGCAGTTCTTC

d_call: -
v_call: TRBV18
j_call: TRBJ2-7
clone_size: -
cdr3_aa: CASSPRRREPYEQYF
cdr3_nt: TGTGCCAGCTCACCACGCCGGAGAGAACCCTACGAGCAGTACTTC

d_call: TRBD2
v_call: TRBV28
j_call: TRBJ2-2
clone_size: once
cdr3_aa: CASSSSGRPGTGELFF
cdr3_nt: TGTGCCAGCAGCTCTAGCGGGAGGCCGGGCACCGGGGAGCTGTTTTTT

d_call: -
v_call: TRBV19
j_call: TRBJ1-3
clone_size: -
cdr3_aa: CASSISGNSGNTIYF
cdr3_nt: TGTGCCAGTAGTATTTCGGGGAACTCTGGAAACACCATATATTTT

d_call: -
v_call: TRBV28
j_call: TRBJ2-1
clone_size: -
cdr3_aa: CASSLGGRKEQFF
cdr3_nt: TGTGCCAGCAGTTTAGGGGGCCGTAAAGAGCAGTTCTTC

d_call: -
v_call: TRBV7-9
j_call: TRBJ2-1
clone_size: -
cdr3_aa: CASSWLGVYNEQFF
cdr3_nt: TGTGCCAGCAGCTGGTTAGGGGTTTATAATGAGCAGTTCTTC

d_call: -
v_call: TRBV14
j_call: TRBJ1-4
clone_size: -
cdr3_aa: CASSQEAATNEKLFF
cdr3_nt: TGTGCCAGCAGCCAAGAGGCAGCAACTAATGAAAAACTGTTTTTT

d_call: -
v_call: TRBV5-1
j_call: TRBJ2-3
clone_size: -
cdr3_aa: CATRSTYDDTQYF
cdr3_nt: TGCGCCACCAGGTCGACTTACGATGATACGCAGTATTTT

d_call: -
v_call: TRBV6-5
j_call: TRBJ1-2
clone_size: -
cdr3_aa: CASRGPRGRSYGYTF
cdr3_nt: TGTGCCAGCAGGGGACCGAGGGGGAGAAGCTATGGCTACACCTTC

d_call: TRBD1
v_call: TRBV6-5
j_call: TRBJ2-7
clone_size: -
cdr3_aa: CASSYRQTGVTYEQYF
cdr3_nt: TGTGCCAGCAGTTATCGCCAGACAGGGGTTACCTACGAGCAGTACTTC

d_call: TRBD2
v_call: TRBV7-8
j_call: TRBJ2-3
clone_size: -
cdr3_aa: CASSRATSGVSTDTQYF
cdr3_nt: TGTGCCAGCAGCCGAGCGACTAGCGGGGTTAGCACAGATACGCAGTATTTT

d_call: TRBD1
v_call: TRBV11-2
j_call: TRBJ2-7
clone_size: -
cdr3_aa: CASSLGQGPYEQYF
cdr3_nt: TGTGCCAGCAGCTTAGGACAGGGACCCTACGAGCAGTACTTC

d_call: -
v_call: TRBV29-1
j_call: TRBJ2-1
clone_size: -
cdr3_aa: CSVESTKTSSYNEQFF
cdr3_nt: TGCAGCGTTGAAAGTACTAAGACCAGTTCCTACAATGAGCAGTTCTTC

d_call: -
v_call: TRBV6-2/TRBV6-3
j_call: TRBJ2-7
clone_size: -
cdr3_aa: CASSKYLSGAGSYEQYF
cdr3_nt: TGTGCCAGCAGTAAATACCTATCCGGAGCAGGGTCCTACGAGCAGTACTTC

d_call: TRBD1
v_call: TRBV29-1
j_call: TRBJ1-5
clone_size: -
cdr3_aa: CSVVLTGGNQPQHF
cdr3_nt: TGCAGCGTTGTCCTTACAGGGGGAAACCAGCCCCAGCATTTT

d_call: TRBD1
v_call: TRBV29-1
j_call: TRBJ2-3
clone_size: -
cdr3_aa: CSVWTGGRDTQYF
cdr3_nt: TGCAGCGTGTGGACAGGGGGCAGGGATACGCAGTATTTT

d_call: TRBD2
v_call: TRBV28
j_call: TRBJ2-3
clone_size: once
cdr3_aa: CASSFRTGGADTQYF
cdr3_nt: TGTGCCAGCAGTTTCCGTACGGGAGGGGCAGATACGCAGTATTTT